The next 15 T cell receptor beta chains were all read from a single sample in a study of blood T cell repertoires in COVID-19. Here immunoSEQ multiplex PCR was the method, and the copy in TCRdb shows in-frame clones only, minus some. The profile shows about 84,000 clones, about 83% of them singletons. The sample taken for sequencing was peripheral blood. The origin of the receptors is an elderly woman with acute or convalescent COVID-19.

This chain joins TRBV6-5 and TRBJ2-5; tentatively, D is TRBD1 (5 bases). CDR1 MNHEY and CDR2 SVGAGI come from the germline V gene. The length of the CDR3 is 13 residues. Trimming cost V 2 bases and J 1 base, with 5 bases left between them. CDR3 sequence: CASSYRGQETQYF. The CDR3 coding sequence is TGTGCCAGCAGTTACAGGGGCCAAGAGACCCAGTACTTC.

The gene calls are TRBV3-1 (or the pseudogene TRBV3-2) and TRBJ2-4; 7 positions agree with TRBD2. Germline V CDR1 and CDR2: LGHDT, YNNKEL (reference sequence). The length of the CDR3 is 15 residues. V was clipped by 5 bases and J by 7 bases; unmatched bases: 11. The CDR3 here is CASSTWSLGGNIQYF. The CDR3, as DNA: TGTGCCAGCAGCACATGGTCCCTCGGGGGGAACATTCAGTACTTC.

This chain uses TRBV5-1 with TRBJ2-1; 13 bases are shared with TRBD2. CDR1 is SGHRS, CDR2 YFSETQ, per germline. CDR3 length equals 14 residues. The V and J ends lost 1 base and 8 bases, in that order; junction bases with no gene match: 0. In DNA form, the CDR3 reads TGCGCCAGCAGCTTGACTAGCGGGAGGGATGAGCAGTTCTTC. It yields the protein CASSLTSGRDEQFF.

The V call is TRBV7-3, the J call TRBJ2-1; TRBD1 aligns across 8 bases. This CDR3 has 12 amino acids. V shed 3 bases, J shed 12 bases, and the junction held 4 bases outside the gene matches. The germline V gene has CDR1 SGHTA and CDR2 FQGTGA. The CDR3, as DNA: TGTGCCAGCAGCTTGACCGGGACAGGGCAGTTCTTC. It encodes CASSLTGTGQFF.

This clone was recorded many times. This chain uses TRBV5-8 with TRBJ2-7, with a weak D call TRBD2 (6 bases). The CDR3 is made up of 14 amino acids. Germline CDR1 and CDR2: SGHTS and YDEGEE. V was cut by 2 bases and J by 0 bases, with 9 bases left in between. The CDR3 DNA reads TGTGCCAGCAGCTTCCGGGGGAGCTCCTACGAGCAGTACTTC. The encoded protein is CASSFRGSSYEQYF.

This clone was seen once. The chain joins TRBV3-1 (or the pseudogene TRBV3-2) to TRBJ2-2; D gene uncertain. CDR1 and CDR2 from the germline V gene are LGHDT and YNNKEL (reference sequence). V was clipped by 1 base and J by 6 bases, with 3 bases between them. CDR3 size: 12 residues. The CDR3 DNA follows: TGTGCCAGCAGCCAAGGGCCCGGGGAGCTGTTTTTT. Residues: CASSQGPGELFF.

The rearrangement links TRBV5-1 to TRBJ2-3, with TRBD2 matching over 14 bases. The length of the CDR3 is 15 residues. J was trimmed by 4 bases and V by 4 bases; bases with no gene match: 2. Germline V gene sequence: CDR1 SGHRS, CDR2 YFSETQ. CDR3 amino acids: CASSEGLAGADTQYF. The CDR3 nucleotides read TGCGCCAGCAGCGAGGGACTAGCGGGGGCAGATACGCAGTATTTT.

The chain has TRBV9 and TRBJ2-1; 7 bases map to TRBD2. The trim removed 4 bases at V and 5 bases at J, leaving 9 bases unmatched. There are 15 residues in the CDR3. CDR1 is SGDLS, CDR2 YYNGEE, per germline. The CDR3 nucleotides are TGTGCCAGCAGCCCTATCCGGGACTACCACAATGAGCAGTTCTTC. The encoded protein is CASSPIRDYHNEQFF.

The V gene is TRBV18, the J gene TRBJ1-1; the match to TRBD1 covers 7 bases. The CDR3 has 16 residues. Trimming took 1 base from V and 1 from J; bases not matched to a gene: 6. Germline V gives CDR1 KGHSH, CDR2 LQKENI. The DNA of the CDR3 is TGTGCCAGCTCACCACTAATGACAGGGAAGAACACTGAAGCTTTCTTT. Its protein product is CASSPLMTGKNTEAFF.

The genes are TRBV7-2 and TRBJ1-1, with 7 bases matching TRBD1. CDR1 is SGHTA, CDR2 FQGNSA, per germline. The CDR3 has 14 residues. Unmatched junction bases numbered 2, after V lost 4 bases and J lost 0 bases. CDR3 nucleotide sequence: TGTGCCAGCAGCTGGGGGACAGTGAACACTGAAGCTTTCTTT. As protein: CASSWGTVNTEAFF. Variable domain in full (rest from reference TRBV7-2 and TRBJ1-1): GAGVSQSPSNKVTEKGKDVELRCDPISGHTALYWYRQSLGQGLEFLIYFQGNSAPDKSGLPSDRFSAERTGGSVSTLTIQRTQQEDSAVYLCASSWGTVNTEAFFGQGTRLTVV.

The chain employs TRBV6-6 and TRBJ2-7; 8 nucleotides line up with TRBD1. J was trimmed by 9 bases and V by 5 bases; bases with no gene match: 3. The germline V gene encodes CDR1 MNHNY and CDR2 SVGAGI (reference sequence). The CDR3 is 11 amino acids. In DNA, the CDR3 is TGTGCCAGCAGTCCAGGACAGGGGCAGTACTTC. The encoded protein is CASSPGQGQYF.

V gene TRBV3-1 (or the pseudogene TRBV3-2) combines with J gene TRBJ2-1; TRBD2 aligns across 9 bases. V lost 3 bases, J lost 13 bases, and 7 bases stayed unmatched. CDR3 length equals 13 residues. Per germline, CDR1 LGHDT and CDR2 YNNKEL (reference sequence). The CDR3 protein is CASSQELSGSQFF. CDR3 DNA: TGTGCCAGCAGCCAGGAACTTAGCGGGAGTCAGTTCTTC.

This chain connects TRBV27 to TRBJ2-3; 9 nucleotides match TRBD1. Germline loops: CDR1 MNHEY, CDR2 SMNVEV (reference sequence). Trimming cost V 6 bases and J 1 base; bases outside gene matches: 5. This CDR3 contains 15 residues. The CDR3 spells CASSSWTGGTDTQYF. The DNA of the CDR3 is TGTGCCAGCAGCTCGTGGACAGGGGGCACAGATACGCAGTATTTT.

The genes are TRBV11-3 and TRBJ1-2; no definite D call. Trimming removed 0 bases from V and 4 bases from J, with 9 bases in between. Germline-derived CDR1 and CDR2 are SGHNT and YENEEA. The CDR3 length is 14 residues. The CDR3 DNA reads TGTGCCAGCAGCTTAGACCAGGTGGGCTATGGCTACACCTTC. This translates into CASSLDQVGYGYTF. The complete variable domain, with remaining parts taken from reference TRBV11-3 and TRBJ1-2, reads EAGVVQSPRYKIIEKKQPVAFWCNPISGHNTLYWYLQNLGQGPELLIRYENEEAVDDSQLPKDRFSAERLKGVDSTLKIQPAELGDSAVYLCASSLDQVGYGYTFGSGTRLTVV.

The chain combines TRBV7-2 with TRBJ2-7; 8 nucleotides match TRBD2. Trimming at V came to 1 base and at J to 6 bases, leaving 8 bases not matched to a gene. CDR1 and CDR2 from the germline V gene are SGHTA and FQGNSA. This CDR3 spans 15 amino acids. CDR3 region: CASSLGSGMSGEQYF. CDR3 nucleotide sequence: TGTGCCAGCAGCTTAGGTAGCGGGATGTCGGGCGAGCAGTACTTC. Based on the CDR3 plus reference TRBV7-2 and TRBJ2-7, the full variable domain is GAGVSQSPSNKVTEKGKDVELRCDPISGHTALYWYRQSLGQGLEFLIYFQGNSAPDKSGLPSDRFSAERTGGSVSTLTIQRTQQEDSAVYLCASSLGSGMSGEQYFGPGTRLTVT.